Listed below are T cell receptor beta chains from one sample, sequenced in a study of cytomegalovirus exposure and HLA in healthy donors. TCRdb's table, derived via immunoSEQ multiplex PCR, lists solely in-frame clones and lacks some. Of some 98,000 clones in the sample, roughly 87% were seen once. Sequences were obtained from PBMCs. Source of these receptors: a man aged 18-30 years in good health and CMV-seropositive. CDR3s include the opening cysteine and the closing phenylalanine or tryptophan. A D gene is named only where the DNA matches it firmly.

>TRBJ2-5|TRBD1|TRBV28
TGTGCCAGCAGTCCAGAAAACCGGACAGGGAGGCGGGAGACCCAGTACTTC
CASSPENRTGRRETQYF
>TRBJ2-3|TRBD1|TRBV2
TGTGCCAGCAGCGGCAGGGGGCGAAGCACAGATACGCAGTATTTT
CASSGRGRSTDTQYF
>TRBJ1-2|NA|TRBV4-3
TGCGCCAGCAGCCAAGACAGAAACTATGGCTACACCTTC
CASSQDRNYGYTF
>TRBJ2-2|TRBD2|TRBV4-1
TGCGCCAGCAGCCTTTATCCTAGCGGGAGTTTCACCGGGGAGCTGTTTTTT
CASSLYPSGSFTGELFF
>TRBJ1-3|TRBD1|TRBV9
TGTGCCAGCAGCGTAGGGACAGGGGAAGGAAACACCATATATTTT
CASSVGTGEGNTIYF
>TRBJ2-3|NA|TRBV9
TGTGCCAGCAGTGCTAGCGTTGAAGATACGCAGTATTTT
CASSASVEDTQYF
>TRBJ1-2|NA|TRBV4-1
TGCGCCAGCAGCCAAGTAGGGGCAGGAACTAACTATGGCTACACCTTC
CASSQVGAGTNYGYTF
>TRBJ1-2|TRBD1|TRBV7-3
TGTGCCAGCAGCCCGGACAGGGGAGGTGGCTACACCTTC
CASSPDRGGGYTF
>TRBJ1-2|TRBD1|TRBV4-3
TGCGCCAGCAGCCCATCCCTGACAGGGTTGGGCGGCTACACCTTC
CASSPSLTGLGGYTF
>TRBJ2-7|TRBD2|TRBV6-5
TGTGCCAGCAGTTACTCTTTTGCGGGAGAGTCCTACGAGCAGTACTTC
CASSYSFAGESYEQYF
>TRBJ2-1|NA|TRBV5-1
TGCGCCAGCAGCGGGGGAGGTGATAGCAATGAGCAGTTCTTC
CASSGGGDSNEQFF
>TRBJ1-6|TRBD1|TRBV6-1
TGTGCCAGCAGTGAACGCGGACAGGGGGTCCCCCTCCACTTT
CASSERGQGVPLHF